A selection of T cell receptor beta chains follows, all from one sample in a study of cytomegalovirus exposure and HLA in healthy donors. Data came from immunoSEQ multiplex PCR; TCRdb stores just in-frame clones and leaves some out. This table holds some 90,000 clones, approximately 72% found once. Sequenced material: PBMCs. The receptors were sampled from a woman in her 70s in good health and CMV-seropositive. Both conserved end residues are part of each CDR3. A D gene is named only where the DNA matches it firmly. For some rows the clone size is stated as once, few or many, or as a class when expanded; others skip it.

D gene	J gene	clone size	V gene	CDR3 DNA	CDR3 protein
TRBD2	TRBJ2-5	.	TRBV29-1	TGCAGCGTCGCCCTAGCGGACCAAGAGACCCAGTACTTC	CSVALADQETQYF
.	TRBJ2-2	.	TRBV11-3	TGTGCCAGCAGCTTAGGTCAGGGCACCGGGGAGCTGTTTTTT	CASSLGQGTGELFF
.	TRBJ1-4	once	TRBV6-6	TGTGCCAGCAGTTACTCAGACCCTGGGAGCGAAAAACTGTTTTTT	CASSYSDPGSEKLFF
TRBD2	TRBJ2-5	.	TRBV18	TGTGCCAGCTCATTCACGCGGGAGGAGACCCAGTACTTC	CASSFTREETQYF
TRBD2	TRBJ2-1	.	TRBV7-3	TGTGCCAGCAGCCAAAAGGCCGGGACTAGCAGCTACAATGAGCAGTTCTTC	CASSQKAGTSSYNEQFF
TRBD1	TRBJ1-4	.	TRBV2	TGTGCCAGCGGGGAACAGGGGACGGAAAAACTGTTTTTT	CASGEQGTEKLFF
.	TRBJ2-3	few	TRBV19	TGTGCCAGTGGCCCCGGGGGGCGCGCAGATACGCAGTATTTT	CASGPGGRADTQYF
.	TRBJ2-1	.	TRBV9	TGTGCCAGCAGCGTACAGGGGAATGAGCAGTTCTTC	CASSVQGNEQFF
.	TRBJ2-1	few	TRBV5-1	TGCGCCAGCAGCCAAGGACAGGGAGGGTACAATGAGCAGTTCTTC	CASSQGQGGYNEQFF
TRBD1	TRBJ2-7	.	TRBV9	TGTGCCAGCAGCGCGGATCCGGGACAGGGGGCCCACGAGCAGTACTTC	CASSADPGQGAHEQYF
.	TRBJ2-7	.	TRBV19	TGTGCCAGTAGTATAGGGGGCAGGAACGAGCAGTACTTC	CASSIGGRNEQYF
.	TRBJ2-2	.	TRBV7-3	TGTGCCAGCAGCTTACGGCGGCGCGGCGGCCTTATCAAGAGGGACACCGGGGAGCTGTTTTTT	CASSLRRRGGLIKRDTGELFF
.	TRBJ2-1	.	TRBV18	TGTGCCAGCTCACGAGAGGAGGGCCTTTACAATGAGCAGTTCTTC	CASSREEGLYNEQFF
TRBD2	TRBJ2-1	.	TRBV27	TGTGCCAGCAGTGCGGCGGGGGACTCCTACAATGAGCAGTTCTTC	CASSAAGDSYNEQFF
TRBD1	TRBJ1-2	.	TRBV18	TGTGCCAGCTCACCACCTCTACAGGGGAACATTGGCTACACCTTC	CASSPPLQGNIGYTF
TRBD1	TRBJ1-4	.	TRBV6-1	TGTGCCAGCAGAGACGCCGGGACAGGGTTGGAAAAACTGTTTTTT	CASRDAGTGLEKLFF
.	TRBJ1-6	.	TRBV21-1	TGTGCCAGCTTTATGCCTCCGGACTTGTATAATTCACCCCTCCACTTT	CASFMPPDLYNSPLHF
TRBD1	TRBJ2-5	.	TRBV28	TGTGCCAGCAGTTCAGGACAGGGGAGACGAGAGACCCAGTACTTC	CASSSGQGRRETQYF
TRBD2	TRBJ2-5	few	TRBV30	TGTGCCTGGAGTGTAGGACTAGCGGGAGGGCCGAAAGAGACCCAGTACTTC	CAWSVGLAGGPKETQYF
TRBD1	TRBJ1-1	few	TRBV6-5	TGTGCCAGCAGCCCTGTTGGGACAGCGAACACTGAAGCTTTCTTT	CASSPVGTANTEAFF
.	TRBJ2-3	.	TRBV7-2	TGTGCCAGCAGCTCCTGGCCCCTGGATACGCAGTATTTT	CASSSWPLDTQYF
TRBD1	TRBJ1-5	.	TRBV27	TGTGCCAGCAGACCGGGACAGATTAGCAATCAGCCCCAGCATTTT	CASRPGQISNQPQHF
.	TRBJ1-4	.	TRBV5-4	TGTGCCAGCACCGCGGGGGCGGCTAATGAAAAACTGTTTTTT	CASTAGAANEKLFF
.	TRBJ2-2	.	TRBV5-6	TGTGCCAGCAGCTTGCTGGGGCCAGGCTCCGGGGAGCTGTTTTTT	CASSLLGPGSGELFF
TRBD1	TRBJ1-5	.	TRBV28	TGTGCCAGCACTACCACCGGACAGGGCTGGTACCAGCCCCAGCATTTT	CASTTTGQGWYQPQHF
TRBD1	TRBJ2-3	.	TRBV7-2	TGTGCCAGCAGCTCACGGGACAGGGGCACAGATACGCAGTATTTT	CASSSRDRGTDTQYF
TRBD2	TRBJ2-1	.	TRBV29-1	TGCAGCGTTGTGGGACTAGCGGGAGGGAACTACAATGAGCAGTTCTTC	CSVVGLAGGNYNEQFF
.	TRBJ1-2	.	TRBV28	TGTGCCAGCAGTTTACCGGACAGACCCAACTATGGCTACACCTTC	CASSLPDRPNYGYTF
TRBD2	TRBJ2-5	.	TRBV2	TGTGCCAGCAGTGAGGGTCTAGCGGCGGAGACCCAGTACTTC	CASSEGLAAETQYF
.	TRBJ1-5	.	TRBV6-6	TGTGCCAGCAGTTACTCCGTGGGGGCAGATAATCAGCCCCAGCATTTT	CASSYSVGADNQPQHF
.	TRBJ1-3	.	TRBV30	TGTGCCTGGAGGGACACCAGCTCTGGAAACACCATATATTTT	CAWRDTSSGNTIYF
.	TRBJ2-7	.	TRBV5-1	TGCGCCAGCAGCCCGTGGGACTCCACCTACGAGCAGTACTTC	CASSPWDSTYEQYF
.	TRBJ1-1	.	TRBV2	TGTGCCAGCAGTGCACAGGGCGCTTCTGGAGCTTTCTTT	CASSAQGASGAFF
.	TRBJ2-3	once	TRBV7-6	TGTGCCAGCAGCTTAGCGCGAAGCACAGATACGCAGTATTTT	CASSLARSTDTQYF
.	TRBJ2-7	.	TRBV7-9	TGTGCCAGCAGCTTAAACCGGGACGGACTAAGGAGCTCCTACGAGCAGTACTTC	CASSLNRDGLRSSYEQYF
.	TRBJ2-1	.	TRBV7-3	TGTGCCAGCAGCTTAGACAGCTTTAACAATGAGCAGTTCTTC	CASSLDSFNNEQFF
TRBD1	TRBJ1-5	.	TRBV30	TGTGCCTGGAGTAGAGGGACAGGGAACCAGCCCCAGCATTTT	CAWSRGTGNQPQHF
.	TRBJ1-5	.	TRBV28	TGTGCCAGCAGCCCGGGGGTTCTGGGCAATCAGCCCCAGCATTTT	CASSPGVLGNQPQHF
.	TRBJ1-5	.	TRBV7-2	TGTGCCAGCAGTACAAGCGTCCGTAGCAATCAGCCCCAGCATTTT	CASSTSVRSNQPQHF
TRBD2	TRBJ2-7	.	TRBV7-9	TGTGCCAGCAGCTCCCGGCCGGGACTAGCCCTATCCTCCTACGAGCAGTACTTC	CASSSRPGLALSSYEQYF
.	TRBJ2-3	.	TRBV29-1	TGCAGCGTCTCGCGGGGAGAGGTTACAGATACGCAGTATTTT	CSVSRGEVTDTQYF
.	TRBJ1-3	.	TRBV19	TGTGCCAGCGCGGGATTCTCTGGAAACACCATATATTTT	CASAGFSGNTIYF
.	TRBJ1-1	.	TRBV28	TGTGCCAGCAGTTTAATTCTGGCAGCTGAAGCTTTCTTT	CASSLILAAEAFF
.	TRBJ2-7	.	TRBV29-1	TGCAGCGCCCGGTACAGGGGAGGCTACGAGCAGTACTTC	CSARYRGGYEQYF
.	TRBJ2-5	.	TRBV7-2	TGTGCCAGCAGCTTTATGGGAGGAGAGACCCAGTACTTC	CASSFMGGETQYF
TRBD2	TRBJ2-7	once	TRBV2	TGTGCCAGCTCTAGCGGGAGTTCCAACGAGCAGTACTTC	CASSSGSSNEQYF
TRBD2	TRBJ2-5	.	TRBV4-2	TGTGCCAGCAGCCTTTGGACTAGCGGAAAAGAGACCCAGTACTTC	CASSLWTSGKETQYF
TRBD1	TRBJ1-1	.	TRBV11-2	TGTGCCAGCAGCCAAGACAGGGCGCGTCTGAACACTGAAGCTTTCTTT	CASSQDRARLNTEAFF
.	TRBJ2-1	few	TRBV6-4	TGTGCCAGCAGCAAGCTAGGGGGAGAGCAGTTCTTC	CASSKLGGEQFF
.	TRBJ2-3	.	TRBV6-1	TGTGCCAGCAGTATCCAGGGGGATACGCAGTATTTT	CASSIQGDTQYF
.	TRBJ2-2	.	TRBV28	TGTGCCAGCAAAGGCGGGGCAGGGACTAACACCGGGGAGCTGTTTTTT	CASKGGAGTNTGELFF
.	TRBJ1-5	.	TRBV19	TGTGCCAGTAGTATAGATAGTAGCAGCAATCAGCCCCAGCATTTT	CASSIDSSSNQPQHF
TRBD2	TRBJ2-2	.	TRBV4-1	TGCGCCAGCAGCCGGAAAGGACTAGCGGGGGGATACACCGGGGAGCTGTTTTTT	CASSRKGLAGGYTGELFF
.	TRBJ2-7	.	TRBV28	TGTGCCAGCAGTTTAGTAGCGGCCTACGAGCAGTACTTC	CASSLVAAYEQYF
TRBD2	TRBJ2-7	.	TRBV2	TGTGCCAGCAGCGGATGGACTAGCGGGGGGGAATACGAGCAGTACTTC	CASSGWTSGGEYEQYF
TRBD2	TRBJ2-5	.	TRBV7-9	TGTGCCAGCAGCTACGGGACTAGCGGGAGTATGGAGACCCAGTACTTC	CASSYGTSGSMETQYF
.	TRBJ2-1	.	TRBV11-3	TGTGCCAGCAGCTTAGGGCGGGGAACTTACAATGAGCAGTTCTTC	CASSLGRGTYNEQFF